This T cell receptor beta chain was captured in a study of T cells after yellow fever vaccination. Study conclusions and caveats: Most clones from primary vaccination were detected again post-booster (approximately 97% CD4, more than 85% CD8). The secondary response was weaker, and its peak arrived faster, on day 5 versus 15. Contaminating bulk clonotypes could be abundant in FACS-sorted repertoires.

A word on this clonotype: Its antigen is not identified.

The ends were cut back, 5 bases at V and 7 bases at J, with 23 bases in the middle. Germline V gene data show CDR1 as DFQATT and CDR2 as SNEGSKA (reference sequence). This CDR3 contains 15 residues. Template switching with 5'RACE generated the TCR cDNA and added a universal primer site and UMIs. TCRdb re-derived calls from the 5' RACE reads in MiXCR, one entry per CDR3 protein. This table has roughly 120,000 distinct CDR3 sequences, roughly 6.8% appearing once. This chain uses TRBV20-1 with TRBJ1-1, with D unresolved. Here the sequenced sample was CD4+ T cells sorted from PBMCs, taken about 49 days after the first yellow fever vaccination. This clonotype was obtained from a man in his late teens or twenties who received the YFV17D yellow fever vaccine. CDR3 amino acids: CSAPPSDGQRIEAFF. CDR3 DNA: TGCAGTGCTCCCCCGTCGGACGGCCAGAGGATTGAAGCTTTCTTT.